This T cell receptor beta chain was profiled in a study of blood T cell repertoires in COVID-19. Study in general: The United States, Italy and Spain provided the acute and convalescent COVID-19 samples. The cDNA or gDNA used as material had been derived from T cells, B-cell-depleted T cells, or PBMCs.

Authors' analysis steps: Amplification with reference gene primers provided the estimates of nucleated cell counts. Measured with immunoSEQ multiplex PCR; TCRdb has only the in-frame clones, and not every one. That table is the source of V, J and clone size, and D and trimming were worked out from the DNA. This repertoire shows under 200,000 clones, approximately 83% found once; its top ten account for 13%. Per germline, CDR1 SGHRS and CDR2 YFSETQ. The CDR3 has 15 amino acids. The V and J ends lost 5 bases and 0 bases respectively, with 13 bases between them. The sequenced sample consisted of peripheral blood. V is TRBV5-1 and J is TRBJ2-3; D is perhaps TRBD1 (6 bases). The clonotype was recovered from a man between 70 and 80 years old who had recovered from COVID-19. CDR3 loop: CASSSFGQSTDTQYF. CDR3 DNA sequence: TGCGCCAGCAGTTCCTTCGGACAGAGCACAGATACGCAGTATTTT.